This T cell receptor beta chain was captured by sequencing in a study of shared clonotypes between healthy human individuals (TCRdb year 2020). Regarding the complete study: A couple of women and a few men aged 18 to 49 years were included in the cohort. For each donor, three plates each were used for CD4 naive and CD4 memory, two plates were used for CD8 naive, and one plate was used for CD8 memory. To estimate repertoire size and how much clonotype sharing occurs between individuals, the study deeply sequenced the blood TCR repertoires of five healthy adults. To increase sequencing depth and limit assay-specific biases, different laboratories used diverse techniques to prepare libraries and sequence TCR repertoires. Each donor's leukapheresis produced roughly between roughly 0.85 and 9.5 billion PBMCs. The investigation overall reported the following: Pairwise subsampling indicated that sequencing depth was expected to affect the degree of clonotype sharing among donors. Sampling was restricted to blood, and TCR repertoires in tissue are likely to differ from TCR repertoires in blood. Naive subsets generally had larger estimated clonotype richness than memory subsets. Compared with non-shared clonotypes, the clonotypes found in all four sorted-subset donors had higher generation probabilities. The genetic and exposure-history diversity represented was limited by the small number of donors. Approximately 5% of naive CD4, 3.5% of naive CD8, roughly 2.5% of memory CD4, and roughly 0.4% of memory CD8 clonotypes were shared across several donors. Incomplete sequencing was indicated by rarefaction of sorted-subset datasets, despite the large sequencing depth.

As regards this clone: Its target antigen remains unknown. Base qualities are missing; no much larger clone stands one base away.

Healthy HIV-negative adults with no recently reported acute infections or vaccinations were included as donors. Every donor was a Caucasian adult residing in Nashville, Tennessee, USA. CD4+ T cells were enriched through magnetic negative selection, after which naive cells were positively selected on CD45RA and the remaining negative fraction served as the memory subset. After blood collection by leukapheresis, PBMCs were isolated using Ficoll-Histopaque density gradient centrifugation and then cryopreserved in the vapor phase of liquid nitrogen. Purity and quantity of every magnetically sorted T cell population were checked by analytical flow cytometry. Genomic DNA was isolated from every sorted fraction and measured by UV absorbance on a Nanodrop 2000c. Using the deep immunoSEQ assay, TCR CDR3 regions were amplified from genomic DNA by multiplex PCR. Genomic DNA extracted from each cell subset was distributed evenly over all wells of several immunoSEQ 96-well plates, and each plate served as one replicate. For sorted subsets, each replicate PCR was loaded with 150 to 250 ng genomic DNA, equivalent to roughly 30,000 T cell genomes. Purified libraries were measured with a Qubit 3.0 fluorometer, size-checked on a Bioanalyzer 2100, and measured again with the KAPA Library Quantification kit. Each immunoSEQ 96-well plate was sequenced on its own single-read 150-cycle Illumina NextSeq 550 flow cell. In the source study's methods: Because the immunoSEQ output held only junctional sequences and lacked quality scores, the filtering could not match the filtering applied to full-length reads. Sequences were annotated with PyIR, a Python wrapper for IgBLAST v1.9, using IMGT germline references to assign V/J genes and CDR3. Any read was removed if the V/J assignment was weak (E-value above 1e-6), the CDR3 was missing, or the read contained stop codons, out-of-frame junctions, or ambiguous translated residues. V3J clonotypes were defined as sequences sharing the same inferred V gene, J gene, and CDR3 amino acid sequence. The percentage overlap between two repertoires was calculated by dividing the number of shared unique clonotypes by the size of the smaller repertoire. Richness of each repertoire was evaluated using RTK rarefaction, the Chao1 estimator, and Recon v2.1 estimates of unobserved clonotypes. Generation probabilities were computed with OLGA for all TCRbeta clonotypes obtained by the gDNA method from a handful of donors. TCRdb took this table from immuneACCESS and kept in-frame rearrangements with V and J called. Such tables lack part of the clones; where checked against another copy, unresolved V genes explain under half of the gap, and the rest is unexplained. Clone size and the V and J calls come from that table; the DNA yielded D and trimming. The sample profile shows about 2.3 million clones; over 85% of them were found once. 0.3% to 0.4% of the sample is in the top ten clones.

V loses 3 bases of germline sequence and J loses 8 bases, and the interval between the two ends is 13 bases. From the cysteine through the phenylalanine, the CDR3 covers 13 amino acids. Only the CDR3 DNA is retained, 39 bases long and in frame from the first base. From the germline V gene, CDR1 is KGHSH and CDR2 is LQKENI. The chain is assembled from TRBV18 and TRBJ1-2; a tentative D match to TRBD1 spans 6 bases. Sequenced sample: naive CD4+ T cells from PBMCs. The intended sense of this specimen's cell subset or site label: CD45RA+ positively selected. The receptor's source is a man aged 18 to 30 in good health. Some clones in this sample may be carry-over from other donors' samples. The nucleotide sequence is TGTGCCAGCTCACCCCGAGCAGGGGCGGGCTACACCTTC. Its amino acids are CASSPRAGAGYTF.